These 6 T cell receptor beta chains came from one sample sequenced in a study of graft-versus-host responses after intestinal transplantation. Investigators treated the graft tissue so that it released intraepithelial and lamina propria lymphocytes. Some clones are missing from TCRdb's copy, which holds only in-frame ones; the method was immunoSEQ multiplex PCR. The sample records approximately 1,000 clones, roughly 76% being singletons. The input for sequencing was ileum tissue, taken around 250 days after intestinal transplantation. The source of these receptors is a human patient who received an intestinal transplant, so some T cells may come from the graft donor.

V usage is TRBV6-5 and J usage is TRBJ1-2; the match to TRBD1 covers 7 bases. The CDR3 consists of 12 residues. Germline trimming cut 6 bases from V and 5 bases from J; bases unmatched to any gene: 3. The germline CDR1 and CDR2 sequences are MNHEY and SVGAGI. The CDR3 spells CASRQGPYGYTF. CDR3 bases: TGTGCCAGCAGACAGGGGCCTTATGGCTACACCTTC.

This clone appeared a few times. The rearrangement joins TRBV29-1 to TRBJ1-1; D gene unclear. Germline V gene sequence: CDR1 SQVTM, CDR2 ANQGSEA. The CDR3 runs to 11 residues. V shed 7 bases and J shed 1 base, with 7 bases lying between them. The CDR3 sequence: CSATENTEAFF. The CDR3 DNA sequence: TGCAGCGCGACGGAGAACACTGAAGCTTTCTTT.

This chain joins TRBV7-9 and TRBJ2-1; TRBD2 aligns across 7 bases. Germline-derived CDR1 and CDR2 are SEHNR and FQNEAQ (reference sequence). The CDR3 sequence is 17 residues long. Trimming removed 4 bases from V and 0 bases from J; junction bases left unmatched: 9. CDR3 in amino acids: CASSSPEWEGSYNEQFF. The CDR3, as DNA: TGTGCCAGCAGCTCGCCCGAATGGGAGGGCTCCTACAATGAGCAGTTCTTC. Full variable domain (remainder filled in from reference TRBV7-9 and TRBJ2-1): DTGVSQNPRHKITKRGQNVTFRCDPISEHNRLYWYRQTLGQGPEFLTYFQNEAQLEKSRLLSDRFSAERPKGSFSTLEIQRTEQGDSAMYLCASSSPEWEGSYNEQFFGPGTRLTVL.

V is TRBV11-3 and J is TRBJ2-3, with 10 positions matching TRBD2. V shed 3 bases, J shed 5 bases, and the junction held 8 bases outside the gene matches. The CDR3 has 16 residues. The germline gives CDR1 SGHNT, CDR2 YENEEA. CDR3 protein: CASSFPLAGRGDTQYF. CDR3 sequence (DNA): TGTGCCAGCAGCTTTCCACTAGCGGGACGTGGAGATACGCAGTATTTT.

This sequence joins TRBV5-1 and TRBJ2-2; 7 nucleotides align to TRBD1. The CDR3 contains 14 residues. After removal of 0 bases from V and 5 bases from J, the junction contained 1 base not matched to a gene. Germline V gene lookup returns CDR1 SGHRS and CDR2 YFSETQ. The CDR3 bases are TGCGCCAGCAGCTTGGCCAGGGGGACCGGGGAGCTGTTTTTT. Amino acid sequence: CASSLARGTGELFF.

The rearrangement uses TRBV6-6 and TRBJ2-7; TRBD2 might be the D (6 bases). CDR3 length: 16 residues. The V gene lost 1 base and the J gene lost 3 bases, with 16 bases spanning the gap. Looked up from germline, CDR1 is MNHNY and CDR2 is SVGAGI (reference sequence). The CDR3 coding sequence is TGTGCCAGCAGTTACTGGGGACTCCGGGGGATCTACGAGCAGTACTTC. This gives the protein CASSYWGLRGIYEQYF.